This TCR beta chain comes out of a study of regulatory T cells in long-lasting Graves disease. Study-wide results and caveats: When disease was persistent, TRBV28, TRBJ1-2 and TRBJ2-5 were the favored segments. Lower TCR diversity characterized persistent Graves' patients relative to newly diagnosed patients.

The time point is: newly diagnosed GD, antithyroid drugs for less than 3 months. Preparation of the TCR library used RNA extracted from PBMCs. From an endocrinology department in Xi'an, China, came the patients. The CDR3 extends over 14 amino acids. Per the germline V gene, CDR1 is SGHRS and CDR2 is YFSETQ. V was cut by 1 base and J by 2 bases, with 10 bases left in between. This clonotype was recorded at least ten times. Its cognate antigen is unknown. Building the TCR beta libraries relied on iRepertoire HTBI primers, and CDR3 regions underwent Arm-PCR. TCRdb reprocessed the multiplex PCR reads with MiXCR, giving one entry per CDR3 protein. The sample includes under 300,000 distinct CDR3 sequences, over 20% of them seen just once.

The sequencing used peripheral blood mononuclear cells (PBMCs), collected at new diagnosis, from a patient treated with antithyroid drugs. V and J are TRBV5-1 and TRBJ2-7; D remains ambiguous. The clonotype comes from a female donor with Graves disease. CDR3 DNA: TGCGCCAGCAGCTTGACGCCCAGTGCCTACGAGCAGTACTTC. Protein: CASSLTPSAYEQYF.